The clone carrying this TCR beta chain was detected a few times. Between the trimmed V and J ends, which lost 2 bases and 5 bases, there was a span of 17 bases. The CDR3 is 16 amino acids. Germline-derived CDR1 and CDR2 are SGHRS and YFSETQ. The source of the sample is a study of blood T cells in healthy people across ages. A second PCR of about 6 to 12 cycles used a sample-barcoded 5' primer and a J-beta primer mix. Each CDR3 protein gets one entry after TCRdb re-called the 5' RACE reads with MiXCR. The table shows some 1.5 million distinct CDR3 sequences, with roughly 30% occurring only once. The rearrangement joins TRBV5-1 to TRBJ2-1; tentative D call: TRBD2 (5 bases). Sequencing used blood. The clonotype was recovered from a woman in her thirties in good health. CDR3 residues: CASSFRPDSWNNEQFF. The CDR3 DNA reads TGCGCCAGCAGCTTTCGCCCGGACTCGTGGAACAATGAGCAGTTCTTC. Variable domain in full (rest from reference TRBV5-1 and TRBJ2-1): KAGVTQTPRYLIKTRGQQVTLSCSPISGHRSVSWYQQTPGQGLQFLFEYFSETQRNKGNFPGRFSGRQFSNSRSEMNVSTLELGDSALYLCASSFRPDSWNNEQFFGPGTRLTVL.